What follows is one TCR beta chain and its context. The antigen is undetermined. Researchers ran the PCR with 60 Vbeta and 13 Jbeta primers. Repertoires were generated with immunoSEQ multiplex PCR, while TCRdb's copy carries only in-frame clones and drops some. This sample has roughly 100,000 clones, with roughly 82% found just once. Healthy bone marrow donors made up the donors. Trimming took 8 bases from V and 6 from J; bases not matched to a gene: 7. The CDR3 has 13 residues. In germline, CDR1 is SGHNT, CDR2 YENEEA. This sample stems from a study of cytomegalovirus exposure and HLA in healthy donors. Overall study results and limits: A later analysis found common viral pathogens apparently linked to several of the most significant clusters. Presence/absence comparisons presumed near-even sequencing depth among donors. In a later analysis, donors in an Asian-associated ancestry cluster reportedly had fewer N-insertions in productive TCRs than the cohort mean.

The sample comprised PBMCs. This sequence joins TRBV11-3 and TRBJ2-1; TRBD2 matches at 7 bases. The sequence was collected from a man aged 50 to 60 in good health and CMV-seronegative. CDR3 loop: CASSRAGVNEQFF. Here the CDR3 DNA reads TGTGCCAGCTCAAGGGCGGGGGTCAATGAGCAGTTCTTC.